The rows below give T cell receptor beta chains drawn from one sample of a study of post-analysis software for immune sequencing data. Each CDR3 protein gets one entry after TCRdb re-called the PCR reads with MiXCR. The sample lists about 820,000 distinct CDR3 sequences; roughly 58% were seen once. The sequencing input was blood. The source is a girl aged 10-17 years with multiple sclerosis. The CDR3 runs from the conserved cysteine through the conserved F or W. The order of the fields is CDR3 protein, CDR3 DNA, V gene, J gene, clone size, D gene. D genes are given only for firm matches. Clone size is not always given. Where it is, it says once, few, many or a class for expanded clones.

CDR3aa: CASTGLAAYNEQYF; CDR3nt: TGTGCCAGCACGGGACTAGCGGCCTACAATGAGCAGTACTTC; v_gene: TRBV7-2; j_gene: TRBJ2-7; abundance: -; d_gene: TRBD2
CDR3aa: CASSIQGEDGYTF; CDR3nt: TGTGCCAGTAGTATACAGGGGGAGGATGGCTACACCTTC; v_gene: TRBV19; j_gene: TRBJ1-2; abundance: -; d_gene: TRBD1
CDR3aa: CATATRDGYGYTF; CDR3nt: TGTGCCACGGCTACGAGGGATGGCTATGGCTACACCTTC; v_gene: TRBV15; j_gene: TRBJ1-2; abundance: few; d_gene: -
CDR3aa: CASSVPSSYEQYF; CDR3nt: TGTGCCAGCAGTGTTCCGAGCTCCTACGAGCAGTACTTC; v_gene: TRBV25-1; j_gene: TRBJ2-7; abundance: -; d_gene: -
CDR3aa: CASSRGGASTDTQYF; CDR3nt: TGTGCCAGCTCTCGGGGGGGAGCTAGCACAGATACGCAGTATTTT; v_gene: TRBV9; j_gene: TRBJ2-3; abundance: few; d_gene: TRBD2
CDR3aa: CASSQPGANEQFF; CDR3nt: TGCGCCAGCAGCCAACCCGGCGCCAATGAGCAGTTCTTC; v_gene: TRBV5-1; j_gene: TRBJ2-1; abundance: -; d_gene: -
CDR3aa: CASSLGGNPAYGYTF; CDR3nt: TGTGCCAGCAGCTTGGGGGGGAATCCAGCCTATGGCTACACCTTC; v_gene: TRBV5-6; j_gene: TRBJ1-2; abundance: few; d_gene: -
CDR3aa: CASSYNLGQGDEQYF; CDR3nt: TGTGCCAGCAGTTACAACCTGGGGCAGGGGGACGAGCAGTACTTC; v_gene: TRBV6-6; j_gene: TRBJ2-7; abundance: -; d_gene: TRBD1
CDR3aa: CASSLGTGRLVDTQYF; CDR3nt: TGTGCCAGCAGCTTAGGGACAGGGAGATTGGTAGATACGCAGTATTTT; v_gene: TRBV7-2; j_gene: TRBJ2-3; abundance: few; d_gene: TRBD1
CDR3aa: CASSPPGQGKTQYF; CDR3nt: TGCGCCAGCAGCCCCCCCGGACAGGGAAAGACCCAGTACTTC; v_gene: TRBV4-1; j_gene: TRBJ2-5; abundance: few; d_gene: TRBD1
CDR3aa: CASSFSPGRKNTEAFF; CDR3nt: TGCGCCAGCAGCTTCTCTCCGGGACGGAAGAACACTGAAGCTTTCTTT; v_gene: TRBV5-1; j_gene: TRBJ1-1; abundance: -; d_gene: -
CDR3aa: CASSVEIGWDGGSSNEQFF; CDR3nt: TGTGCCAGCAGCGTAGAAATCGGCTGGGACGGGGGGTCGAGCAATGAGCAGTTCTTC; v_gene: TRBV9; j_gene: TRBJ2-1; abundance: once; d_gene: TRBD2
CDR3aa: CASSLGMPLEQYF; CDR3nt: TGTGCCAGCAGCCTTGGGATGCCTCTGGAGCAGTACTTC; v_gene: TRBV14; j_gene: TRBJ2-7; abundance: -; d_gene: -
CDR3aa: CASSVEQSSDTQYF; CDR3nt: TGTGCCAGCAGCGTAGAGCAGAGTTCAGATACGCAGTATTTT; v_gene: TRBV5-5; j_gene: TRBJ2-3; abundance: -; d_gene: -
CDR3aa: CASSVGHSNYGYTF; CDR3nt: TGCGCCAGCTCAGTAGGGCACTCAAACTATGGCTACACCTTC; v_gene: TRBV5-1; j_gene: TRBJ1-2; abundance: -; d_gene: -
CDR3aa: CAISDRTPGEQYF; CDR3nt: TGTGCCATCAGTGACAGGACCCCGGGGGAGCAGTACTTC; v_gene: TRBV10-3; j_gene: TRBJ2-7; abundance: few; d_gene: -
CDR3aa: CATSRQSGGPIEQYF; CDR3nt: TGTGCCACCAGCAGGCAATCGGGCGGCCCCATTGAGCAGTACTTC; v_gene: TRBV15; j_gene: TRBJ2-7; abundance: -; d_gene: -
CDR3aa: CASSRAAGYEQYF; CDR3nt: TGTGCCAGCAGCAGGGCGGCTGGCTACGAGCAGTACTTC; v_gene: TRBV3-1; j_gene: TRBJ2-7; abundance: -; d_gene: -
CDR3aa: CASKHRDSSTDTQYF; CDR3nt: TGTGCCAGCAAACACCGTGACAGTAGCACAGATACGCAGTATTTT; v_gene: TRBV6-4; j_gene: TRBJ2-3; abundance: -; d_gene: -
CDR3aa: CSVDLSGRGVADTQYF; CDR3nt: TGCAGCGTTGATCTGAGCGGGAGAGGGGTAGCAGATACGCAGTATTTT; v_gene: TRBV29-1; j_gene: TRBJ2-3; abundance: -; d_gene: TRBD2
CDR3aa: CSASKRVLSYEQYF; CDR3nt: TGCAGTGCTTCCAAGCGGGTGCTCTCCTACGAGCAGTACTTC; v_gene: TRBV20-1; j_gene: TRBJ2-7; abundance: -; d_gene: -
CDR3aa: CASSVGGRGYEQYF; CDR3nt: TGTGCCAGCAGCGTAGGAGGGAGAGGGTACGAGCAGTACTTC; v_gene: TRBV9; j_gene: TRBJ2-7; abundance: few; d_gene: -
CDR3aa: CSARATSGRGEQFF; CDR3nt: TGCAGTGCTAGAGCGACTAGCGGGAGAGGTGAGCAGTTCTTC; v_gene: TRBV20-1; j_gene: TRBJ2-1; abundance: few; d_gene: TRBD2
CDR3aa: CASGVTGTYEQYF; CDR3nt: TGTGCCAGCGGCGTGACAGGTACCTACGAGCAGTACTTC; v_gene: TRBV6-1; j_gene: TRBJ2-7; abundance: -; d_gene: -
CDR3aa: CSARGSSGRGYEQYF; CDR3nt: TGCAGTGCTAGAGGTTCTAGCGGGAGGGGCTACGAGCAGTACTTC; v_gene: TRBV20-1; j_gene: TRBJ2-7; abundance: once; d_gene: TRBD2
CDR3aa: CATSRDRTGNNEQFF; CDR3nt: TGTGCCACCAGCAGAGATCGGACAGGGAATAATGAGCAGTTCTTC; v_gene: TRBV15; j_gene: TRBJ2-1; abundance: -; d_gene: TRBD1
CDR3aa: CAISGGAGNQPQHF; CDR3nt: TGTGCCATCAGTGGGGGCGCTGGGAATCAGCCCCAGCATTTT; v_gene: TRBV10-3; j_gene: TRBJ1-5; abundance: -; d_gene: -
CDR3aa: CSVEGRAVTEAFF; CDR3nt: TGCAGCGTTGAAGGGCGGGCGGTCACTGAAGCTTTCTTT; v_gene: TRBV29-1; j_gene: TRBJ1-1; abundance: -; d_gene: -
CDR3aa: CASSFGRGPDLPFF; CDR3nt: TGTGCCAGCAGCTTCGGCCGGGGCCCAGATTTGCCGTTCTTC; v_gene: TRBV7-9; j_gene: TRBJ2-1; abundance: -; d_gene: -
CDR3aa: CASSFDREGQPQHF; CDR3nt: TGTGCCAGCAGCTTCGACAGGGAGGGTCAGCCCCAGCATTTT; v_gene: TRBV11-2; j_gene: TRBJ1-5; abundance: -; d_gene: TRBD1
CDR3aa: CASSQGTGFSYEQYF; CDR3nt: TGTGCCAGCAGCCAAGGTACAGGGTTCTCCTACGAGCAGTACTTC; v_gene: TRBV14; j_gene: TRBJ2-7; abundance: -; d_gene: -
CDR3aa: CAVQGRSTEAFF; CDR3nt: TGTGCCGTCCAGGGTAGGAGCACTGAAGCTTTCTTT; v_gene: TRBV6-6; j_gene: TRBJ1-1; abundance: few; d_gene: -
CDR3aa: CSAREASTDTQYF; CDR3nt: TGCAGTGCTAGAGAGGCGAGCACAGATACGCAGTATTTT; v_gene: TRBV20-1; j_gene: TRBJ2-3; abundance: many; d_gene: -
CDR3aa: CASRATIGWTPNEQFF; CDR3nt: TGTGCCAGCAGGGCCACCATCGGATGGACCCCCAATGAGCAGTTCTTC; v_gene: TRBV12-3/TRBV12-4; j_gene: TRBJ2-1; abundance: -; d_gene: -
CDR3aa: CASSASPNYGYTF; CDR3nt: TGTGCCAGCAGCGCCAGTCCTAACTATGGCTACACCTTC; v_gene: TRBV7-9; j_gene: TRBJ1-2; abundance: -; d_gene: -
CDR3aa: CASSLGQGGRYEQYF; CDR3nt: TGTGCCAGCAGTTTAGGGCAGGGTGGTAGATACGAGCAGTACTTC; v_gene: TRBV27; j_gene: TRBJ2-7; abundance: -; d_gene: -
CDR3aa: CASSRQTLGRRYF; CDR3nt: TGTGCCAGCAGCCGCCAGACCCTGGGGAGGCGGTACTTC; v_gene: TRBV3-1; j_gene: TRBJ2-4; abundance: -; d_gene: -
CDR3aa: CSARVGQGASGYTF; CDR3nt: TGCAGTGCTAGAGTCGGACAGGGGGCTAGCGGCTACACCTTC; v_gene: TRBV20-1; j_gene: TRBJ1-2; abundance: -; d_gene: TRBD1
CDR3aa: CSAMGREDPNEQFF; CDR3nt: TGCAGTGCTATGGGACGAGAGGATCCCAATGAGCAGTTCTTC; v_gene: TRBV20-1; j_gene: TRBJ2-1; abundance: -; d_gene: -
CDR3aa: CASSREALLAYNEQFF; CDR3nt: TGTGCCAGCTCCAGGGAGGCCCTGCTTGCCTACAATGAGCAGTTCTTC; v_gene: TRBV6-5; j_gene: TRBJ2-1; abundance: once; d_gene: -
CDR3aa: CASSLMGASYEQYF; CDR3nt: TGCGCCAGCAGCTTGATGGGAGCGTCCTACGAGCAGTACTTC; v_gene: TRBV5-1; j_gene: TRBJ2-7; abundance: -; d_gene: -
CDR3aa: CASRGLRDEQYF; CDR3nt: TGTGCCAGTAGGGGCCTCCGGGACGAGCAGTACTTC; v_gene: TRBV19; j_gene: TRBJ2-7; abundance: -; d_gene: -
CDR3aa: CASSRGRMFGEQYF; CDR3nt: TGTGCCAGCAGCCGGGGACGGATGTTCGGCGAGCAGTACTTC; v_gene: TRBV3-1; j_gene: TRBJ2-7; abundance: -; d_gene: -
CDR3aa: CSVEGDQGLETQYF; CDR3nt: TGCAGCGTTGAAGGGGATCAGGGCCTCGAGACCCAGTACTTC; v_gene: TRBV29-1; j_gene: TRBJ2-5; abundance: many; d_gene: -
CDR3aa: CASSLGLAGSSYNEQFF; CDR3nt: TGTGCCAGCAGCTTAGGCTTAGCGGGGAGCTCCTACAATGAGCAGTTCTTC; v_gene: TRBV5-1; j_gene: TRBJ2-1; abundance: -; d_gene: TRBD2
CDR3aa: CSALRQRPSVSNTEAFF; CDR3nt: TGCAGTGCGTTACGACAGCGGCCCAGTGTTTCGAACACTGAAGCTTTCTTT; v_gene: TRBV20-1; j_gene: TRBJ1-1; abundance: -; d_gene: -
CDR3aa: CASSLLLAYEQYF; CDR3nt: TGTGCCAGCAGCTTATTGTTAGCCTACGAGCAGTACTTC; v_gene: TRBV7-2; j_gene: TRBJ2-7; abundance: -; d_gene: -
CDR3aa: CASSLEGVEDTQYF; CDR3nt: TGTGCCAGCAGCTTAGAAGGGGTGGAAGATACGCAGTATTTT; v_gene: TRBV11-2; j_gene: TRBJ2-3; abundance: few; d_gene: -
CDR3aa: CASSYPFKSNQPQHF; CDR3nt: TGTGCCAGCAGTTACCCTTTCAAAAGCAATCAGCCCCAGCATTTT; v_gene: TRBV6-5; j_gene: TRBJ1-5; abundance: few; d_gene: -
CDR3aa: CSVPTSGGSIIVSDTQYF; CDR3nt: TGCAGCGTGCCGACTAGCGGGGGGTCCATAATAGTTTCAGATACGCAGTATTTT; v_gene: TRBV29-1; j_gene: TRBJ2-3; abundance: -; d_gene: TRBD2
CDR3aa: CASSSILDYSGYTF; CDR3nt: TGTGCCAGCAGCTCTATATTGGATTATTCGGGCTACACCTTC; v_gene: TRBV7-9; j_gene: TRBJ1-2; abundance: -; d_gene: -
CDR3aa: CASSGTSGKWNEQFF; CDR3nt: TGTGCCAGCAGCGGGACTAGCGGGAAGTGGAATGAGCAGTTCTTC; v_gene: TRBV12-3/TRBV12-4; j_gene: TRBJ2-1; abundance: -; d_gene: TRBD2
CDR3aa: CASSLRPDEQFF; CDR3nt: TGTGCCAGCAGTTTACGGCCAGATGAGCAGTTCTTC; v_gene: TRBV12-3/TRBV12-4; j_gene: TRBJ2-1; abundance: -; d_gene: -